This T cell receptor beta chain was observed in a study of T cells in Graves' hyperthyroidism and ophthalmopathy. Many counts were recorded for this clonotype. Amplification of TCR beta CDR3 regions used RNA as the template. Initially, a first-round RT-PCR of the TCR CDR3 employed the HTBI primer set. TCRdb processed the multiplex PCR reads anew with MiXCR; each CDR3 protein has one entry. The table records 500,000 to 600,000 distinct CDR3 sequences, roughly 50% of them present only once. Germline loops: CDR1 MGHDK, CDR2 SYGVNS. With 2 bases removed from V and 4 bases from J, the gap between germline ends came to 11 bases. The CDR3 totals 14 residues.

This clonotype was obtained from an adult woman with Graves' disease, either hyperthyroidism or ophthalmopathy (not recorded which). What was sequenced was peripheral blood or thyroid tissue (not recorded which). The V and J genes are TRBV25-1 and TRBJ1-1; D call uncertain. CDR3 sequence reads: CASSERGSGTEAFF. CDR3 bases: TGTGCCAGCAGTGAACGAGGGTCGGGCACTGAAGCTTTCTTT. Using reference TRBV25-1 and TRBJ1-1 for the parts outside the CDR3, the full variable domain is EADIYQTPRYLVIGTGKKITLECSQTMGHDKMYWYQQDPGMELHLIHYSYGVNSTEKGDLSSESTVSRIRTEHFPLTLESARPSHTSQYLCASSERGSGTEAFFGQGTRLTVV.